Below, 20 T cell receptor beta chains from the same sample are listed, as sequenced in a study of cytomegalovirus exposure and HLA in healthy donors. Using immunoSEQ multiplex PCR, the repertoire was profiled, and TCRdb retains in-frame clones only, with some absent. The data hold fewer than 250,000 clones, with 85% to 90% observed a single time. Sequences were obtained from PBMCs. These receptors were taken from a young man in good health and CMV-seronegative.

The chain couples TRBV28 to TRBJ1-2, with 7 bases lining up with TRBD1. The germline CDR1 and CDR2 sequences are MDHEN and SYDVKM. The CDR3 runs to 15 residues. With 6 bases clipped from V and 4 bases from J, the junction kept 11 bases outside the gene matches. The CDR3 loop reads CASSPRGTQPYGYTF. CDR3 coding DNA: TGTGCCAGCAGCCCCAGGGGGACACAACCCTATGGCTACACCTTC.

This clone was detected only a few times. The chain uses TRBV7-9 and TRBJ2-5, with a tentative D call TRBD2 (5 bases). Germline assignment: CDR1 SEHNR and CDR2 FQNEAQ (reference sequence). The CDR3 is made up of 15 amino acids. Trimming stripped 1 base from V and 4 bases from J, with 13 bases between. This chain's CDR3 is CASSLDAGGGETQYF. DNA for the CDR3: TGTGCCAGCAGCTTAGACGCGGGTGGAGGAGAGACCCAGTACTTC.

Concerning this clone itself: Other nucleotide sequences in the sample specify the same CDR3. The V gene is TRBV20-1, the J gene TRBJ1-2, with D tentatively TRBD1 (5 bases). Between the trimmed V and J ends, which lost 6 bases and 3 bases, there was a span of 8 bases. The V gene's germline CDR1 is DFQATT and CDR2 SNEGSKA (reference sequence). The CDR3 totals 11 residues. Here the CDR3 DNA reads TGCAGTGCCGGGGGGGACTATGGCTACACCTTC. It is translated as CSAGGDYGYTF.

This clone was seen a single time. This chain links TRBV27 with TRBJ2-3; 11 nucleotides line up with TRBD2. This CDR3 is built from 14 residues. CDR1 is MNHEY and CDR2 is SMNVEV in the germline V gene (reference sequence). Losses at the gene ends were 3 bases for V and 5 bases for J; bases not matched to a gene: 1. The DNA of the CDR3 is TGTGCCAGCAGTTTTGGACTAGCGGGAGATACGCAGTATTTT. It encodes CASSFGLAGDTQYF.

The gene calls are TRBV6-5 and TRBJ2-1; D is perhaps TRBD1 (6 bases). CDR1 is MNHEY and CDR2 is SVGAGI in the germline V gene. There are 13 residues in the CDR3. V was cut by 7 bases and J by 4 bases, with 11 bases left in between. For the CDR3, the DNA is TGTGCCAGCAAACCAGGGGCTTACAATGAGCAGTTCTTC. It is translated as CASKPGAYNEQFF.

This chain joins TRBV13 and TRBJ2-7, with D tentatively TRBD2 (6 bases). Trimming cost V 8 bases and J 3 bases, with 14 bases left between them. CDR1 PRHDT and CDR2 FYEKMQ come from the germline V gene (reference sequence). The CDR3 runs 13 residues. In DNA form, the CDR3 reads TGTGCCAGCGGCCGTGGGGAGGTCTACGAGCAGTACTTC. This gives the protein CASGRGEVYEQYF.

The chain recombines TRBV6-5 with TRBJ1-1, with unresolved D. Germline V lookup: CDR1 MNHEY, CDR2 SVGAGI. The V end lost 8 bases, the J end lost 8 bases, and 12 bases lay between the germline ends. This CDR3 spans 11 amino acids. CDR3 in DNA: TGTGCCAGCGGCCATCCCTTAGAAGCTTTCTTT. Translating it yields CASGHPLEAFF.

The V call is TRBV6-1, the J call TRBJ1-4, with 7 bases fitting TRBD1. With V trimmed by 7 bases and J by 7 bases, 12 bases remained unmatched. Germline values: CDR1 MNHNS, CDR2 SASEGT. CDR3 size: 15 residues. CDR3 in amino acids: CASMKGALFGEKLFF. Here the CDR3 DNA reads TGTGCCAGCATGAAGGGGGCGCTGTTTGGTGAAAAACTGTTTTTT.

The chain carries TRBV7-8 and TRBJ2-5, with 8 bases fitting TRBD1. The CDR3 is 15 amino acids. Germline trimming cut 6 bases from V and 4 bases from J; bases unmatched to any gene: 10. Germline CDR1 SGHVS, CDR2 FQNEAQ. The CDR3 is CASRNFRGRGETQYF. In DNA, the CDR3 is TGTGCCAGCAGGAACTTCAGGGGGCGCGGAGAGACCCAGTACTTC.

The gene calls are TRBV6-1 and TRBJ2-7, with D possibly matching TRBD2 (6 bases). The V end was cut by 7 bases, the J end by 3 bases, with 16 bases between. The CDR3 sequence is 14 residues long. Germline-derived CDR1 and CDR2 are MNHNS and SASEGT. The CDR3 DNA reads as TGTGCCAGCACTGATAGGGAGACTAGCTACGAGCAGTACTTC. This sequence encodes CASTDRETSYEQYF.

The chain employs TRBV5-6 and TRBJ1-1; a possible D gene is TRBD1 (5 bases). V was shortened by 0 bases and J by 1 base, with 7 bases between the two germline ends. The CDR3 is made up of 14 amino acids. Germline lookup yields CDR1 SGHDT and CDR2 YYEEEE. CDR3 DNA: TGTGCCAGCAGCTTGGTCGGGGGGAACACTGAAGCTTTCTTT. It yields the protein CASSLVGGNTEAFF. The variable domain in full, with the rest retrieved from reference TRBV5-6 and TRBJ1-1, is DAGVTQSPTHLIKTRGQQVTLRCSPKSGHDTVSWYQQALGQGPQFIFQYYEEEERQRGNFPDRFSGHQFPNYSSELNVNALLLGDSALYLCASSLVGGNTEAFFGQGTRLTVV.

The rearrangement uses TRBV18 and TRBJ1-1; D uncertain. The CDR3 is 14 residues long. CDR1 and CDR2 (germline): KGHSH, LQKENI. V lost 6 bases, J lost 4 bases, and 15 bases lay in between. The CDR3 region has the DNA TGTGCCAGCTCGCAGCGCACGGTTTCCACTGAAGCTTTCTTT. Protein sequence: CASSQRTVSTEAFF.

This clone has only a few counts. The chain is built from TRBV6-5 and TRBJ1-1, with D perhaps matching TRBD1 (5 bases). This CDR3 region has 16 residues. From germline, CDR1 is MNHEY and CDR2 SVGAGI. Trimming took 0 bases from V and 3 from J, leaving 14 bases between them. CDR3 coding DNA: TGTGCCAGCAGTTACTCGACAGTGATTGGGGACACTGAAGCTTTCTTT. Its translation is CASSYSTVIGDTEAFF.

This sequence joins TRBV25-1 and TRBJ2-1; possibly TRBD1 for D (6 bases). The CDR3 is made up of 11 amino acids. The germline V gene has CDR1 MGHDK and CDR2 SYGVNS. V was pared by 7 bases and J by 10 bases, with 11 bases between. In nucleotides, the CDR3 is TGTGCCAGCACCCTTGGGGGCGAGCAGTTCTTC. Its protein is CASTLGGEQFF.

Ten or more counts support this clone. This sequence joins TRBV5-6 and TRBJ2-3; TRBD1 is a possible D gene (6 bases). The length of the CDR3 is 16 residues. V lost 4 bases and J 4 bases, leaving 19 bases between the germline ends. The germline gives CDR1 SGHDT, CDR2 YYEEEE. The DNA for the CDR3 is TGTGCCAGCAGCCCTCTTATAGGGGGTAAGGCAGATACGCAGTATTTT. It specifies CASSPLIGGKADTQYF.

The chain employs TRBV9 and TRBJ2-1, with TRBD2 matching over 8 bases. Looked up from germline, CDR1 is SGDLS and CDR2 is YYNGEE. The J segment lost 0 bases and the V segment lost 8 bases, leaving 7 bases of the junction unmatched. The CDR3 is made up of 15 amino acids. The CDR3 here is CASELSGSSYNEQFF. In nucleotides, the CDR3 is TGTGCCAGTGAACTAAGCGGGAGCTCCTACAATGAGCAGTTCTTC.

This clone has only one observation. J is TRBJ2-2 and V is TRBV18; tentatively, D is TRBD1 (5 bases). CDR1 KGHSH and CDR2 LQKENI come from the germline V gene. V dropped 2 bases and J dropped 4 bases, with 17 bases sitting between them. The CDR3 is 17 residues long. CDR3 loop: CASSPFYSGASTGELFF. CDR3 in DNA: TGTGCCAGCTCACCATTCTATTCTGGGGCAAGCACCGGGGAGCTGTTTTTT.

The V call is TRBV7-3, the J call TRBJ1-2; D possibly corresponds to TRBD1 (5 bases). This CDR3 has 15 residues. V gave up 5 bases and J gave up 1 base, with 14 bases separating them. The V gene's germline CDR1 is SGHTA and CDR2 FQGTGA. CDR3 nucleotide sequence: TGTGCCAGCAGCCCCCAGGGAGGGATTAACTATGGCTACACCTTC. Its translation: CASSPQGGINYGYTF.

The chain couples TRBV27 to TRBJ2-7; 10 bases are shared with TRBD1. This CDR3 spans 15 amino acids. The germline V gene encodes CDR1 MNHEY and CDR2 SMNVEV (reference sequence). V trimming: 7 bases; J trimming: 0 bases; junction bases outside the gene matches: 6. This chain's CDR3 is CASKYGTGASYEQYF. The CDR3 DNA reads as TGTGCCAGCAAGTACGGGACAGGGGCCTCCTACGAGCAGTACTTC.

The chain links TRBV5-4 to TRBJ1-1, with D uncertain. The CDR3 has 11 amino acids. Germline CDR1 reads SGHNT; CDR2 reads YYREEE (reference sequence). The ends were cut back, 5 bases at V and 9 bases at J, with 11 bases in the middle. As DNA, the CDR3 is TGTGCCAGCAGTGAACAGAGCCAAGCTTTCTTT. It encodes CASSEQSQAFF.